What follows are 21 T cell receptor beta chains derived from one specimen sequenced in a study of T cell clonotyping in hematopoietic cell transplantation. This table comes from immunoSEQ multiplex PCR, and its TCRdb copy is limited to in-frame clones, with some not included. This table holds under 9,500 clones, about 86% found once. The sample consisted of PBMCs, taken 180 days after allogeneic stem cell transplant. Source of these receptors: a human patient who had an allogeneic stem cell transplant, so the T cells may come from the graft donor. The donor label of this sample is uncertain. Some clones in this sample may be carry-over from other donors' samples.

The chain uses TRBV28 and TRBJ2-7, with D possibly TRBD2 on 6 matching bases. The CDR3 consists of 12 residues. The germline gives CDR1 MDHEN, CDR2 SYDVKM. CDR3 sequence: CAIQEGLYEQYF. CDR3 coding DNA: TGTGCGATTCAGGAGGGTCTCTACGAGCAGTACTTC.

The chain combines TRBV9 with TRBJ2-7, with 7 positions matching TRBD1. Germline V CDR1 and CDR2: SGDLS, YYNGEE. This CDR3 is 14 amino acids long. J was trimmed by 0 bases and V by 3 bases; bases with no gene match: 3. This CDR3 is CASSGRDSSYEQYF. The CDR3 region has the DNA TGTGCCAGCAGCGGCCGGGACAGCTCCTACGAGCAGTACTTC.

CDR3 sequence reads: CASSDLTSGEQYF. The CDR3 DNA sequence: TGTGCCAGCAGTGACCTTACGTCGGGCGAGCAGTACTTC. The gene calls are TRBV5-4 and TRBJ2-7; D ambiguous. Germline values: CDR1 SGHNT, CDR2 YYREEE (reference sequence). This CDR3 has 13 amino acids. Between the trimmed V and J ends, which lost 5 bases and 6 bases, there was a span of 15 bases. Combining the CDR3 with reference TRBV5-4 and TRBJ2-7 gives the whole variable domain ETGVTQSPTHLIKTRGQQVTLRCSSQSGHNTVSWYQQALGQGPQFIFQYYREEENGRGNFPPRFSGLQFPNYSSELNVNALELDDSALYLCASSDLTSGEQYFGPGTRLTVT.

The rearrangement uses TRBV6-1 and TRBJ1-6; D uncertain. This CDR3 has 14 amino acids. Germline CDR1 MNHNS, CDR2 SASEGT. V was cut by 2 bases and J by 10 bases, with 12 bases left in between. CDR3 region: CASSEMVPGSPLHF. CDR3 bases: TGTGCCAGCAGTGAAATGGTCCCCGGCTCACCCCTCCACTTT.

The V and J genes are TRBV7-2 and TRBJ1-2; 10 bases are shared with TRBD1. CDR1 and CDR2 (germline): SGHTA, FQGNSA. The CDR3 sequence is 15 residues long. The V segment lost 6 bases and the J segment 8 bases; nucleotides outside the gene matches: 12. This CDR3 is CASRPPDRGRRGYTF. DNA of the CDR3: TGTGCCAGCAGGCCTCCTGACAGGGGGCGGCGAGGCTACACCTTC.

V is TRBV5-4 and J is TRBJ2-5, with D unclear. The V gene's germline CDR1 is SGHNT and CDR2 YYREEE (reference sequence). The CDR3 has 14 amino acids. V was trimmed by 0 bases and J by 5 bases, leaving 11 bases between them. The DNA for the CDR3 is TGTGCCAGCAGCTTGGCGATGGGCGACGAGACCCAGTACTTC. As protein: CASSLAMGDETQYF.

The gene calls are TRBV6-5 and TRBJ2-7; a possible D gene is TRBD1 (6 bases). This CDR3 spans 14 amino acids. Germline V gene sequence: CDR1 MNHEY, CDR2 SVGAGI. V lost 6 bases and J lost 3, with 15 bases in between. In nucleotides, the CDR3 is TGTGCCAGCAGCCCCCGACAGGTCTACTACGAGCAGTACTTC. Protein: CASSPRQVYYEQYF.

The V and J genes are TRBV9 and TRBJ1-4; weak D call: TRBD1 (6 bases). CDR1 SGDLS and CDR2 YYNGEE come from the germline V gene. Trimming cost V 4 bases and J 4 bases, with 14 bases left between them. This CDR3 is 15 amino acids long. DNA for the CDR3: TGTGCCAGCAGCACCCGGGAGGGGGGTAATGAAAAACTGTTTTTT. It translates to CASSTREGGNEKLFF.

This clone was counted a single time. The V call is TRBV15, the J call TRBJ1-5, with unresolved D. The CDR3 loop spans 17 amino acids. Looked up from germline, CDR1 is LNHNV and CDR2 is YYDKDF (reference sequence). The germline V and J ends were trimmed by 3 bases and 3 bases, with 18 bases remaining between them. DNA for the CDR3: TGTGCCACCAGCAGCGGGGAAGGTTGGTACGCCAATCAGCCCCAGCATTTT. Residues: CATSSGEGWYANQPQHF.

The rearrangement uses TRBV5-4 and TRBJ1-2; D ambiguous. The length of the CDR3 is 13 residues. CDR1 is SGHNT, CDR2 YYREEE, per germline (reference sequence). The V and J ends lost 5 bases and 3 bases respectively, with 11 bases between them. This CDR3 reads CASSLLGDYGYTF. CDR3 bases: TGTGCCAGCAGTCTCTTGGGAGACTATGGCTACACCTTC. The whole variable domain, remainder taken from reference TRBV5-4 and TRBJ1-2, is ETGVTQSPTHLIKTRGQQVTLRCSSQSGHNTVSWYQQALGQGPQFIFQYYREEENGRGNFPPRFSGLQFPNYSSELNVNALELDDSALYLCASSLLGDYGYTFGSGTRLTVV.

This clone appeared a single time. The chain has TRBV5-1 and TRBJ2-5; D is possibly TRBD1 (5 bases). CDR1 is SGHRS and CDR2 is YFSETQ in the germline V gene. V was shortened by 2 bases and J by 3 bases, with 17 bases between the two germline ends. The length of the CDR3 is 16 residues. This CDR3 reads CASSLGLLGLEETQYF. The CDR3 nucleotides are TGCGCCAGCAGCTTAGGATTGTTGGGGCTGGAAGAGACCCAGTACTTC.

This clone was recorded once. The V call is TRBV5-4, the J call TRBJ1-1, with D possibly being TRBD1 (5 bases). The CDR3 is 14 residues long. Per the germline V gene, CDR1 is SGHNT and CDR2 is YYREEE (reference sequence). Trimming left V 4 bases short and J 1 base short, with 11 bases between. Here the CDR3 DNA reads TGTGCCAGCAGCCCGGGGACTTCGAACACTGAAGCTTTCTTT. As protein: CASSPGTSNTEAFF.

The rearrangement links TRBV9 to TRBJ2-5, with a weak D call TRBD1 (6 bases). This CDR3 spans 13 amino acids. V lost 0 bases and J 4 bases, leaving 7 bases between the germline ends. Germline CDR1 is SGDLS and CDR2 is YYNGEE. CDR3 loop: CASSVEQGETQYF. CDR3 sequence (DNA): TGTGCCAGCAGCGTAGAACAGGGAGAGACCCAGTACTTC.

The CDR3 DNA sequence: TGTGCCAGTAGTATCCGGGGGAACACTGAAGCTTTCTTT. As protein: CASSIRGNTEAFF. V gene TRBV19 combines with J gene TRBJ1-1; D not resolved. Looked up from germline, CDR1 is LNHDA and CDR2 is SQIVND (reference sequence). This CDR3 region has 13 residues. V was shortened by 3 bases and J by 1 base, with 6 bases between the two germline ends.

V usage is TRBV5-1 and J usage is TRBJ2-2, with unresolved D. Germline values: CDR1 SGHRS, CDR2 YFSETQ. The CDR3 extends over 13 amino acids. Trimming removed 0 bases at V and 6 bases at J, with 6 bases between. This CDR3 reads CASSLAVAGELFF. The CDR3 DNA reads TGCGCCAGCAGCTTGGCGGTGGCCGGGGAGCTGTTTTTT.

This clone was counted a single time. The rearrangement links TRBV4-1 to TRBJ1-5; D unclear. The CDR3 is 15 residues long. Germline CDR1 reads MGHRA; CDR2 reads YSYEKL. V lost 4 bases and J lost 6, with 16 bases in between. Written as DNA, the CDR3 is TGCGCCAGCAGCCCCGGGGATGCGGGGAGTCAGCCCCAGCATTTT. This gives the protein CASSPGDAGSQPQHF.

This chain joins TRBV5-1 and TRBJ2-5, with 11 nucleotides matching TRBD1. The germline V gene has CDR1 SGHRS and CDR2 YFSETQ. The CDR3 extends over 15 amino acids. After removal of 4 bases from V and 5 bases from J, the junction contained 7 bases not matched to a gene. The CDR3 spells CASSRDRGRGETQYF. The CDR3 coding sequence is TGCGCCAGCAGCCGGGACAGGGGGAGAGGTGAGACCCAGTACTTC.

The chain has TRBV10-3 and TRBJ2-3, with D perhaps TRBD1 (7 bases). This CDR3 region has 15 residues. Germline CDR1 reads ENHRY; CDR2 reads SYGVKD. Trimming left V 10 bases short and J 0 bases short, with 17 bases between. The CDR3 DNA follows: TGTGCCACCGAACAGGGGCGGGGAAGCACAGATACGCAGTATTTT. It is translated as CATEQGRGSTDTQYF.

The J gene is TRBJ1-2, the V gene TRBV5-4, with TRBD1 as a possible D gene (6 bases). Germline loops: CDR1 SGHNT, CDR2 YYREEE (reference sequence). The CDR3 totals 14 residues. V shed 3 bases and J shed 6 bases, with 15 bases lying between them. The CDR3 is CASSSPAGDHGYTF. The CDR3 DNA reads TGTGCCAGCAGCTCCCCGGCAGGGGACCATGGCTACACCTTC.

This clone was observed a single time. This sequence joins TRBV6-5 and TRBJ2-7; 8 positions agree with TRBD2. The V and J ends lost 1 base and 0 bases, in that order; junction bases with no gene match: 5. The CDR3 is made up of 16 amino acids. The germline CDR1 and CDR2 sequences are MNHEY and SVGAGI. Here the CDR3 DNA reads TGTGCCAGCAGTTACTTTAGCGGGACGGTCTCCTACGAGCAGTACTTC. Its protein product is CASSYFSGTVSYEQYF.

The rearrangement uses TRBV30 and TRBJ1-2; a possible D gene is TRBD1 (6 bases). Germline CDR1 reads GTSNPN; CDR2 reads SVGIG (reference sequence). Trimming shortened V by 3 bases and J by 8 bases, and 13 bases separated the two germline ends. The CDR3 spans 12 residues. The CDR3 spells CAWRTGNRGYTF. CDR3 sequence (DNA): TGTGCCTGGAGAACAGGGAATCGAGGCTACACCTTC. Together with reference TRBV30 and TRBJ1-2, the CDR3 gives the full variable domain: SQTIHQWPATLVQPVGSPLSLECTVEGTSNPNLYWYRQAAGRGLQLLFYSVGIGQISSEVPQNLSASRPQDRQFILSSKKLLLSDSGFYLCAWRTGNRGYTFGSGTRLTVV.